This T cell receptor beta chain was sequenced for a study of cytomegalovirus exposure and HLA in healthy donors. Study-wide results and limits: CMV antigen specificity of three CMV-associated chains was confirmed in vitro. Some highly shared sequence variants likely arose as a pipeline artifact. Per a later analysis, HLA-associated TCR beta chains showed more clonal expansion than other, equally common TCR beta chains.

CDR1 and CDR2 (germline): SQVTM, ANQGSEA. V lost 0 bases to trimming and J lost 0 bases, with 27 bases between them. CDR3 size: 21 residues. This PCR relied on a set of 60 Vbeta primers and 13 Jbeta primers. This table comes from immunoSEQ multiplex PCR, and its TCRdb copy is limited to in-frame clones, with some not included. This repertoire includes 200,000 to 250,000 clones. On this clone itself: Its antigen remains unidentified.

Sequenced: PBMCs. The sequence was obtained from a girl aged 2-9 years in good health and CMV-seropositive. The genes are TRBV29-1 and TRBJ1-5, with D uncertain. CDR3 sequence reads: CSVEDRSPGAFLIDSNQPQHF. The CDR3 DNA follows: TGCAGCGTTGAAGATCGTTCCCCGGGAGCATTCTTAATTGATAGCAATCAGCCCCAGCATTTT.